These 10 T cell receptor beta chains originate from one sample sequenced in a study of identical twins (dated by TCRdb to 2016 to 2017). Libraries were prepared through 5' RACE. TCRdb shows the sequencer as Illumina HiSeq 2000. The public reads were run again by TCRdb, first through fastp at Q25 and then through MiXCR, and only productive beta chains were kept. Rows with one shared CDR3 protein collapse into an entry with the most common genes and DNA. For this sample there are around 530,000 distinct CDR3 sequences; 15% appear just once. The ten biggest clones cover roughly 0.42% of the sample. The sample was also reused in another study, on yellow fever vaccine responses in identical twins.

Sequenced sample: CD4+ T cells sorted from blood. The receptors were gathered from a young woman in good health.

This clonotype was counted a few times. The chain carries TRBV24-1 and TRBJ2-5; D is perhaps TRBD1 or TRBD2 (5 bases each). CDR3 size: 15 residues. Trimming removed 5 bases at V and 2 bases at J, with 14 bases between. CDR1 is KGHDR and CDR2 is SFDVKD in the germline V gene. DNA of the CDR3: TGTGCCACCAGTGGAGGGGCAGGGCAGCAAGAGACCCAGTACTTC. Its protein product is CATSGGAGQQETQYF.

This clonotype was counted only a few times. CDR3 in amino acids: CASSLGLGLSTEAFF. In DNA form, the CDR3 reads TGTGCCAGCAGCTTAGGTTTGGGCTTGAGCACTGAAGCTTTCTTT. V usage is TRBV11-1 and J usage is TRBJ1-1; no reliable D call. The CDR3 consists of 15 residues. Germline V gives CDR1 SGHAT, CDR2 FQDESV (reference sequence). V shed 1 base and J shed 4 bases, with 13 bases lying between them. Using reference TRBV11-1 and TRBJ1-1 for the parts outside the CDR3, the full variable domain is EAEVAQSPRYKITEKSQAVAFWCDPISGHATLYWYRQILGQGPELLVQFQDESVVDDSQLPKDRFSAERLKGVDSTLKIQPAELGDSAMYLCASSLGLGLSTEAFFGQGTRLTVV.

V is TRBV3-1 and J is TRBJ2-3, with 9 positions matching TRBD1. The CDR3 spans 18 residues. With V trimmed by 6 bases and J by 2 bases, 15 bases remained unmatched. The germline V gene encodes CDR1 LGHDT and CDR2 YNNKEL (reference sequence). CDR3 amino acids: CASSTKGSRQGDTDTQYF. CDR3 DNA sequence: TGTGCCAGCAGTACAAAGGGTAGCCGACAGGGGGACACAGATACGCAGTATTTT.

The chain joins TRBV3-1 to TRBJ2-1, with D unresolved. This CDR3 has 12 residues. Trimming took off 5 bases at V and 10 bases at J, with 12 bases between the two ends. Germline lookup yields CDR1 LGHDT and CDR2 YNNKEL (reference sequence). CDR3 DNA: TGTGCCAGCAGCTCCCGCCGATCGGAGCAGTTCTTC. This gives the protein CASSSRRSEQFF.

This clonotype has more than one count but fewer than ten. The CDR3 sequence is CASSSYPVSPEQYF. The CDR3 nucleotides read TGTGCCAGCAGTTCCTATCCGGTTAGCCCCGAGCAGTACTTC. The chain carries TRBV12-3 or TRBV12-4 and TRBJ2-7; D is undetermined. V lost 4 bases and J 6 bases, leaving 16 bases between the germline ends. The CDR3 runs 14 residues.

This clonotype was recorded many times. The genes are TRBV11-2 and TRBJ2-1, with 13 bases identical to TRBD2. The CDR3 runs 18 residues. The ends lost 4 bases at V and 4 bases at J; junction bases unmatched: 10. Germline assignment: CDR1 SGHAT and CDR2 FQNNGV. The CDR3 DNA sequence: TGTGCCAGCAGCTCCGCATCCCGGGGACTAGCGGGATACAATGAGCAGTTCTTC. Translation: CASSSASRGLAGYNEQFF.

This clonotype was observed at least ten times. The V call is TRBV29-1, the J call TRBJ1-1; 7 nucleotides agree with TRBD1. J was trimmed by 6 bases and V by 4 bases; bases with no gene match: 5. The CDR3 consists of 12 residues. CDR1 and CDR2 (germline): SQVTM, ANQGSEA. CDR3 bases: TGCAGCGTTGTGAGGGGGCCGGCTGAAGCTTTCTTT. This encodes CSVVRGPAEAFF. Supplemented by reference TRBV29-1 and TRBJ1-1, the full variable domain reads SAVISQKPSRDICQRGTSLTIQCQVDSQVTMMFWYRQQPGQSLTLIATANQGSEATYESGFVIDKFPISRPNLTFSTLTVSNMSPEDSSIYLCSVVRGPAEAFFGQGTRLTVV.

This clonotype was detected a few times. The chain uses TRBV11-1 and TRBJ2-3, with 11 bases lining up with TRBD2. The CDR3 consists of 18 residues. The V segment lost 8 bases and the J segment 0 bases; nucleotides outside the gene matches: 13. In germline, CDR1 is SGHAT, CDR2 FQDESV (reference sequence). The CDR3 sequence is CASPSTSGATLSTDTQYF. In DNA, the CDR3 is TGTGCCAGCCCATCGACTAGCGGGGCAACCCTTAGCACAGATACGCAGTATTTT.

CDR3 protein: CASSLFGDHNEQFF. In nucleotides, the CDR3 is TGTGCCAGCAGCTTATTTGGGGATCACAATGAGCAGTTCTTC. The genes are TRBV7-2 and TRBJ2-1, with D unclear. The CDR3 is 14 amino acids. The germline V and J ends were trimmed by 2 bases and 5 bases, with 10 bases remaining between them. Germline-derived CDR1 and CDR2 are SGHTA and FQGNSA.

CDR3 loop: CASRYPGTANTGELFF. CDR3 in DNA: TGCGCCAGCAGATACCCCGGGACAGCCAACACCGGGGAGCTGTTTTTT. The V and J genes are TRBV5-1 and TRBJ2-2, with TRBD1 matching 7 bases. The CDR3 extends over 16 amino acids. Germline loops: CDR1 SGHRS, CDR2 YFSETQ. Trimming removed 5 bases from V and 2 bases from J; junction bases left unmatched: 9. Full variable domain (outside the CDR3, taken from reference TRBV5-1 and TRBJ2-2): KAGVTQTPRYLIKTRGQQVTLSCSPISGHRSVSWYQQTPGQGLQFLFEYFSETQRNKGNFPGRFSGRQFSNSRSEMNVSTLELGDSALYLCASRYPGTANTGELFFGEGSRLTVL.